The T cell receptor (beta chain) described here comes from a study of cytomegalovirus exposure and HLA in healthy donors. Study-wide points: A later analysis found first-cohort TCR clusters tended to co-occur in the approximately 110 validation repertoires.

Sequencing was performed with immunoSEQ multiplex PCR; in TCRdb, only in-frame clones are kept and a portion is missing. This table has over 110,000 clones, around 84% appearing once. This clone was observed many times. No antigen is known for it. The TCR comes from a man between 18 and 35 years old in good health and CMV-seropositive. The sequencing sample was made of PBMCs.

CDR3 sequence reads: CASSGQVDGYTF. In nucleotides, the CDR3 is TGTGCCAGCAGTGGCCAGGTGGATGGCTACACCTTC. V gene TRBV6-1 combines with J gene TRBJ1-2; D not certain. CDR1 is MNHNS, CDR2 SASEGT, per germline. V dropped 4 bases and J dropped 6 bases, with 9 bases sitting between them. There are 12 residues in the CDR3.